The 10 T cell receptor beta chains listed next were all sequenced from one sample in a study of CD8 T cells in Susac syndrome. When the RNA was reverse transcribed, random hexamers were used with an input of roughly 0.45 to 1 ug. TCRdb recomputed calls from the immunoSEQ multiplex PCR reads with MiXCR, one row per CDR3 protein. The table shows 200,000 to 300,000 distinct CDR3 sequences, with 85% to 95% occurring only once. Sequencing was carried out using CD4+ T cells from PBMCs. These receptors were obtained from a human donor with multiple sclerosis.

The chain uses TRBV18 and TRBJ1-6; maybe TRBD1 (5 bases). CDR1 is KGHSH and CDR2 is LQKENI in the germline V gene. V was cut by 1 base and J by 0 bases, with 10 bases left in between. The CDR3 runs 17 residues. CDR3 DNA: TGTGCCAGCTCACCACTTCCAGACAGCTCCTATAATTCACCCCTCCACTTT. Protein product: CASSPLPDSSYNSPLHF.

This chain joins TRBV7-8 and TRBJ2-7; D is possibly TRBD1 (5 bases). The V end was cut by 4 bases, the J end by 3 bases, with 7 bases between. Germline V gene lookup returns CDR1 SGHVS and CDR2 FQNEAQ. The CDR3 extends over 12 amino acids. The CDR3 nucleotides are TGTGCCAGCAGCTACGACAGCTACGAGCAGTACGTC. Its translation is CASSYDSYEQYV.

The CDR3 reads CSAGLAGVEITYNEQFF. The CDR3 DNA reads as TGCAGTGCCGGGCTAGCGGGGGTCGAAATCACCTACAATGAGCAGTTCTTC. V usage is TRBV20-1 and J usage is TRBJ2-1, with 10 nucleotides matching TRBD2. The V and J ends lost 6 bases and 2 bases, in that order; junction bases with no gene match: 13. The CDR3 totals 17 residues. Germline V gene lookup returns CDR1 DFQATT and CDR2 SNEGSKA (reference sequence).

The chain joins TRBV5-1 to TRBJ1-5; D remains unclear. Trimming removed 1 base at V and 3 bases at J, with 8 bases between. Germline loops: CDR1 SGHRS, CDR2 YFSETQ. This CDR3 region has 14 residues. The chain's CDR3 is CASSLLGNNQPQHF. CDR3 nucleotides: TGCGCCAGCAGCTTGCTAGGAAACAATCAGCCCCAGCATTTT.

This chain joins TRBV20-1 and TRBJ1-2; weak D call: TRBD1 (5 bases). The CDR3 extends over 12 amino acids. The germline V and J ends were trimmed by 4 bases and 6 bases, with 12 bases remaining between them. Germline loops: CDR1 DFQATT, CDR2 SNEGSKA (reference sequence). The CDR3 spells CSATTGAHGYTF. For the CDR3, the DNA is TGCAGTGCTACTACCGGGGCCCATGGCTACACCTTC.

The genes are TRBV6-1 and TRBJ1-1; D is unclear. V gave up 8 bases and J gave up 5 bases, with 12 bases separating them. The germline gives CDR1 MNHNS, CDR2 SASEGT. The CDR3 is 12 residues long. The CDR3 loop is CASVIGRTEAFF. The CDR3 nucleotides are TGTGCCAGCGTAATAGGAAGGACTGAAGCTTTCTTT.

The gene calls are TRBV6-5 and TRBJ1-2; perhaps TRBD1 as D (6 bases). This CDR3 has 13 amino acids. V lost 6 bases and J lost 8, with 16 bases in between. CDR1 MNHEY and CDR2 SVGAGI come from the germline V gene. Here the CDR3 DNA reads TGTGCCAGCAGCCAAAGGTCCGACAGGGGCTACACCTTC. It encodes CASSQRSDRGYTF.

The V and J genes are TRBV4-1 and TRBJ2-3; a weak D match, TRBD1 (6 bases). Germline V CDR1 and CDR2: MGHRA, YSYEKL. The V end was cut by 1 base, the J end by 4 bases, with 12 bases between. CDR3 length: 15 residues. The CDR3 sequence: CASSQVGQRADTQYF. CDR3 nucleotide sequence: TGCGCCAGCAGCCAAGTTGGACAGAGGGCAGATACGCAGTATTTT.

This chain links TRBV19 with TRBJ2-5, with D tentatively TRBD2 (6 bases). Germline-derived CDR1 and CDR2 are LNHDA and SQIVND (reference sequence). This CDR3 is built from 11 residues. The V gene lost 5 bases and the J gene lost 14 bases, with 15 bases spanning the gap. The CDR3 DNA sequence: TGTGCCAGTAGTCTTGCGGGACGCCACTACTTC. This codes for CASSLAGRHYF.

The chain joins TRBV3-1 to TRBJ1-3; no firm D call. CDR3 length equals 13 residues. Trimming shortened V by 2 bases and J by 1 base, and 3 bases separated the two germline ends. Germline V gene sequence: CDR1 LGHDT, CDR2 YNNKEL (reference sequence). Written as DNA, the CDR3 is TGTGCCAGCAGCCAATGGTCTGGAAACACCATATATTTT. Protein sequence: CASSQWSGNTIYF.